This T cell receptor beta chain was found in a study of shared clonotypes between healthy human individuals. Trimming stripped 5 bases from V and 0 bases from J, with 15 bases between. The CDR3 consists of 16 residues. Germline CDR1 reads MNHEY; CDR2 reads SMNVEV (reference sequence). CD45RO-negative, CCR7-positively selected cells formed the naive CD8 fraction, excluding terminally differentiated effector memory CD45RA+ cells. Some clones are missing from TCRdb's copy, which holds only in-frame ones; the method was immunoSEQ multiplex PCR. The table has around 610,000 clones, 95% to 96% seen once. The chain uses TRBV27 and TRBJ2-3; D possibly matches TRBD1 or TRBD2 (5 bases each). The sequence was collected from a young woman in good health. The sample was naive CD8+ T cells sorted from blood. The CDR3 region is CASSPIGTTSTDTQYF. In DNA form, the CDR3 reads TGTGCCAGCAGTCCTATTGGGACGACTAGCACAGATACGCAGTATTTT.